The next 24 T cell receptor beta chains were all read from a single sample in a study. TCRdb reprocessed the 5' RACE reads via MiXCR and lists one record per CDR3 protein. Altogether approximately 50,000 distinct CDR3 sequences are present, 26% being singletons, with the ten largest covering 2% to 2.5%. Cells sorted as Tregs were CD4+, CD25+ and CD127-/low. Sequenced: tumor-infiltrating Tregs sorted from the breast tumor. These receptors all stem from a female donor with breast cancer.

The chain is built from TRBV6-1 and TRBJ2-5; 7 nucleotides line up with TRBD1. The CDR3 loop spans 13 amino acids. The V segment lost 6 bases and the J segment 5 bases; nucleotides outside the gene matches: 6. The germline V gene has CDR1 MNHNS and CDR2 SASEGT. The DNA for the CDR3 is TGTGCCAGCAGCAGGGGGACAAAGGAGACCCAGTACTTC. It codes for CASSRGTKETQYF.

In this sample, this clonotype turned up once. Sequence at one end of the junction differs from germline and may be a read error. This chain connects TRBV4-1 to TRBJ1-1; D is uncertain. Germline V gene lookup returns CDR1 MGHRA and CDR2 YSYEKL. The CDR3 contains 15 residues. CDR3 nucleotide sequence: TGCGCCGGCAGCCAAGATAACAGACCGAACACTGAAGCTTTCTTT. It specifies CAGSQDNRPNTEAFF.

V is TRBV7-8 and J is TRBJ2-5; 16 bases match TRBD2. The CDR3 runs to 18 residues. V gave up 4 bases and J gave up 8 bases; unmatched junction bases: 13. CDR1 SGHVS and CDR2 FQNEAQ come from the germline V gene. The CDR3 loop reads CASSSGLAGGPRLRTQYF. CDR3 in DNA: TGTGCCAGCAGCTCGGGACTAGCGGGGGGGCCACGCTTAAGAACCCAGTACTTC.

Many counts were recorded for this clonotype. The rearrangement uses TRBV4-1 and TRBJ2-2; D is undetermined. The CDR3 loop spans 15 amino acids. V shed 2 bases and J shed 4 bases, with 11 bases lying between them. CDR1 and CDR2 (germline): MGHRA, YSYEKL. The DNA of the CDR3 is TGCGCCAGCAGCCAACCCTTGACGGGCACCGGGGAGCTGTTTTTT. As protein: CASSQPLTGTGELFF.

In its sample, this clonotype was seen many times. V is TRBV20-1 and J is TRBJ1-2, with D hard to call. The CDR3 is made up of 13 amino acids. Germline V gene sequence: CDR1 DFQATT, CDR2 SNEGSKA (reference sequence). V was trimmed by 1 base and J by 0 bases, leaving 6 bases between them. CDR3 residues: CSARVQANYGYTF. The CDR3 DNA follows: TGCAGTGCTAGAGTCCAAGCTAACTATGGCTACACCTTC.

The rearrangement joins TRBV6-6 to TRBJ1-5; D is possibly TRBD1 (5 bases). Trimming pared 6 bases from V and 1 base from J, leaving 10 bases between. Looked up from germline, CDR1 is MNHNY and CDR2 is SVGAGI (reference sequence). CDR3 length: 14 residues. As DNA, the CDR3 is TGTGCCAGCAGCCCCTCAGGGAGCAATCAGCCCCAGCATTTT. Amino acids: CASSPSGSNQPQHF.

The chain is built from TRBV12-3 or TRBV12-4 and TRBJ2-2; no clear D gene. The CDR3 has 13 residues. V was clipped by 4 bases and J by 5 bases, with 8 bases between them. This CDR3 is CASSSDPTGELFF. CDR3 nucleotide sequence: TGTGCCAGCAGTTCGGACCCAACCGGGGAGCTGTTTTTT.

This sequence joins TRBV7-2 and TRBJ1-2; D unclear. CDR1 is SGHTA, CDR2 FQGNSA, per germline. The CDR3 is 12 residues long. V was pared by 5 bases and J by 4 bases, with 8 bases between. Here the CDR3 reads CASSLASYGYTF. The CDR3 DNA follows: TGTGCCAGCAGCCTGGCCTCCTATGGCTACACCTTC.

The V call is TRBV5-1, the J call TRBJ1-1, with TRBD1 matching over 9 bases. The germline gives CDR1 SGHRS, CDR2 YFSETQ. Trimming took 0 bases from V and 3 from J; bases not matched to a gene: 3. The CDR3 covers 15 residues. In nucleotides, the CDR3 is TGCGCCAGCAGCTTGGATGGGACAGGGTACACTGAAGCTTTCTTT. This sequence encodes CASSLDGTGYTEAFF.

The V call is TRBV18, the J call TRBJ2-7, with D possibly being TRBD2 (5 bases). The V end lost 5 bases, the J end lost 7 bases, and 12 bases lay between the germline ends. The CDR3 is made up of 12 amino acids. CDR1 is KGHSH, CDR2 LQKENI, per germline. CDR3 coding DNA: TGTGCCAGCTCAGGGGAGTCCCGGGAGCAGTACTTC. Translated, it gives CASSGESREQYF.

There are many counts of this clonotype. The chain links TRBV6-5 to TRBJ2-5; 8 bases agree with TRBD2. Germline V lookup: CDR1 MNHEY, CDR2 SVGAGI. With V trimmed by 7 bases and J by 3 bases, 13 bases remained unmatched. There are 16 residues in the CDR3. In DNA, the CDR3 is TGTGCCAGCAACAATAGGCGGGGGGCCCTTAAAGAGACCCAGTACTTC. Its translation: CASNNRRGALKETQYF.

This clonotype was observed a few times. V is TRBV5-1 and J is TRBJ1-3; 7 nucleotides agree with TRBD1. After removal of 4 bases from V and 8 bases from J, the junction contained 9 bases not matched to a gene. This CDR3 region has 14 residues. Per germline, CDR1 SGHRS and CDR2 YFSETQ. This CDR3 is CASSVSYRGDTIYF. The DNA of the CDR3 is TGCGCCAGCAGCGTATCCTACAGGGGTGACACCATATATTTT.

This clonotype was observed a handful of times. The chain employs TRBV7-9 and TRBJ1-3; no firm D call. The CDR3 sequence is 15 residues long. Germline values: CDR1 SEHNR, CDR2 FQNEAQ (reference sequence). V shed 4 bases and J shed 4 bases, with 14 bases lying between them. Written as DNA, the CDR3 is TGTGCCAGCAGCTACCTCGACACCACCGGAAACACCATATATTTT. Protein product: CASSYLDTTGNTIYF.

J is TRBJ2-3 and V is TRBV4-3; 7 bases fit TRBD1. CDR1 and CDR2 (germline): LGHNA, YSLEER. V trimming: 4 bases; J trimming: 3 bases; junction bases outside the gene matches: 4. The CDR3 consists of 14 residues. The CDR3 sequence is CASSPRQGTDTQYF. The CDR3 nucleotides read TGCGCCAGCAGCCCCAGACAGGGAACAGATACGCAGTATTTT.

J is TRBJ2-3 and V is TRBV28, with 12 bases matching TRBD2. V was pared by 4 bases and J by 3 bases, with 5 bases of the junction left unmatched. Germline values: CDR1 MDHEN, CDR2 SYDVKM. This CDR3 contains 16 residues. The CDR3 coding sequence is TGTGCCAGCAGTTCCTCTAGCGGGAGGGAAACAGATACGCAGTATTTT. Protein: CASSSSSGRETDTQYF.

Note on this clonotype: Relative to the germline gene, one junction end is altered; a read error may explain this. V usage is TRBV4-1 and J usage is TRBJ1-2; weak D call: TRBD1 (5 bases). The CDR3 runs to 17 residues. Per germline, CDR1 MGHRA and CDR2 YSYEKL. The CDR3 reads CANSRELIQGEYYGYTF. The CDR3 DNA reads TGCGCCAACAGCCGAGAGTTAATTCAAGGGGAGTACTATGGCTACACCTTC.

This clonotype was picked up a small number of times. The chain is built from TRBV20-1 and TRBJ2-7, with 7 bases that match TRBD2. Germline V gives CDR1 DFQATT, CDR2 SNEGSKA (reference sequence). The CDR3 has 16 residues. V trimming: 3 bases; J trimming: 2 bases; junction bases outside the gene matches: 13. CDR3 DNA: TGCAGTGCTAGGTCCCCTGCTGGGGGGGGGACCTACGAGCAGTACTTC. This encodes CSARSPAGGGTYEQYF.

The CDR3 loop reads CASSYSSGAGGTEAFF. CDR3 DNA: TGTGCCAGCAGTTACTCGTCAGGGGCGGGAGGCACTGAAGCTTTCTTT. V is TRBV6-5 and J is TRBJ1-1; D is perhaps TRBD1 (6 bases). CDR3 length: 16 residues. Per the germline V gene, CDR1 is MNHEY and CDR2 is SVGAGI. V was shortened by 0 bases and J by 4 bases, with 15 bases between the two germline ends.

Only a few counts were recorded for this clonotype. The chain combines TRBV12-3 or TRBV12-4 with TRBJ1-6, with D possibly being TRBD1 (5 bases). This CDR3 region has 12 residues. Between the trimmed V and J ends, which lost 8 bases and 10 bases, there was a span of 12 bases. The CDR3 DNA reads as TGTGCCAGCGCTCGGGGCGGCTCACCCCTCCACTTT. It codes for CASARGGSPLHF.

This chain joins TRBV7-2 and TRBJ2-1, with 14 bases fitting TRBD2. This CDR3 spans 14 amino acids. V gave up 5 bases and J gave up 11 bases; unmatched junction bases: 5. Per germline, CDR1 SGHTA and CDR2 FQGNSA. The CDR3 DNA is TGTGCCAGCAGCACCCGACTAGCGGGGGGGCAGCAGTTCTTC. Its protein product is CASSTRLAGGQQFF.

Concerning this clonotype: The junction shows a germline mismatch at one end, possibly a read error. The V gene is TRBV20-1, the J gene TRBJ1-3, with 7 nucleotides matching TRBD1. Germline V gene lookup returns CDR1 DFQATT and CDR2 SNEGSKA (reference sequence). This CDR3 comprises 16 residues. CDR3 residues: CSARDPMTGSGNTTYF. Written as DNA, the CDR3 is TGCAGTGCTAGAGACCCCATGACAGGGTCTGGAAACACCACATATTTT.

V gene TRBV27 combines with J gene TRBJ1-2; D unresolved. The CDR3 has 15 residues. CDR1 is MNHEY, CDR2 SMNVEV, per germline (reference sequence). The V end lost 6 bases, the J end lost 1 base, and 15 bases lay between the germline ends. This CDR3 is CASSPKGAGNYGYTF. CDR3 sequence (DNA): TGTGCCAGCAGCCCGAAAGGAGCGGGTAACTATGGCTACACCTTC.

This clonotype was seen only a few times. The chain employs TRBV7-2 and TRBJ1-3, with 8 bases fitting TRBD1. Germline CDR1 SGHTA, CDR2 FQGNSA. V shed 4 bases and J 0 bases; nucleotides not matched to a gene: 11. CDR3 size: 18 residues. CDR3 amino acids: CASSSPPGQATSGNTIYF. CDR3 in DNA: TGTGCCAGCAGCTCGCCACCGGGACAGGCGACCTCTGGAAACACCATATATTTT. Variable domain in full (rest from reference TRBV7-2 and TRBJ1-3): GAGVSQSPSNKVTEKGKDVELRCDPISGHTALYWYRQSLGQGLEFLIYFQGNSAPDKSGLPSDRFSAERTGGSVSTLTIQRTQQEDSAVYLCASSSPPGQATSGNTIYFGEGSWLTVV.

This clonotype has ten or more counts. V gene TRBV20-1 combines with J gene TRBJ2-5; D may be TRBD1 (7 bases). The germline gives CDR1 DFQATT, CDR2 SNEGSKA (reference sequence). This CDR3 contains 16 residues. V was shortened by 0 bases and J by 2 bases, with 16 bases between the two germline ends. CDR3 loop: CSARDSRRGPQETQYF. The CDR3 region has the DNA TGCAGTGCTAGAGACAGTCGGAGGGGGCCTCAAGAGACCCAGTACTTC.